This T cell receptor (beta chain) was recorded in a study of blood T cell repertoires in COVID-19. Data came from immunoSEQ multiplex PCR; TCRdb stores just in-frame clones and leaves some out. This table has about 160,000 clones, approximately 91% appearing once. Germline assignment: CDR1 LNHNV and CDR2 YYDKDF (reference sequence). This CDR3 region has 16 residues. V shed 5 bases and J 5 bases; nucleotides not matched to a gene: 6. This receptor was identified in a man between 50 and 59 years old with acute or convalescent COVID-19. The rearrangement uses TRBV15 and TRBJ2-3, with 14 bases fitting TRBD2. Sequenced input: peripheral blood. The CDR3 DNA sequence: TGTGCCACCAGCGGACGACTAGCGGGAGGGTTAGATACGCAGTATTTT. Its protein is CATSGRLAGGLDTQYF.